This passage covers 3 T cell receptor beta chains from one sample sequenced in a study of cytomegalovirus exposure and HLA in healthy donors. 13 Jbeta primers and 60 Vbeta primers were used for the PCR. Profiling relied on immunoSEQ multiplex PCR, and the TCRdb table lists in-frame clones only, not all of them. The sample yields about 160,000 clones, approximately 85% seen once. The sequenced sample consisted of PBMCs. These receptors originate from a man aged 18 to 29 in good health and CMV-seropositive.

The CDR3 spells CASSSSNGIVESAFF. The CDR3 DNA reads TGTGCCAGCAGCTCCTCCAACGGGATCGTGGAGAGTGCTTTCTTT. This chain connects TRBV9 to TRBJ1-1; unclear D gene. CDR1 and CDR2 from the germline V gene are SGDLS and YYNGEE. This CDR3 is built from 15 residues. V dropped 4 bases and J dropped 11 bases, with 24 bases sitting between them.

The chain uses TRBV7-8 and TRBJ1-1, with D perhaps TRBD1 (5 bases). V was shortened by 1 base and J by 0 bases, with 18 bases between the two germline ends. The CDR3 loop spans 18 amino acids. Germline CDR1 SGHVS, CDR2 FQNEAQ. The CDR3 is CASSLVGHLKGLNTEAFF. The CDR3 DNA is TGTGCCAGCAGCTTAGTGGGGCACCTAAAGGGATTGAACACTGAAGCTTTCTTT.

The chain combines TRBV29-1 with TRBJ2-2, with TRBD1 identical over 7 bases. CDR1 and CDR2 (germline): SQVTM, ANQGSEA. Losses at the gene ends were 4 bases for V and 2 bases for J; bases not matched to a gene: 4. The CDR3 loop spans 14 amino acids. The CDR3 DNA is TGCAGCGTTGGTGACAGGGCCAACACCGGGGAGCTGTTTTTT. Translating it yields CSVGDRANTGELFF.